The rows below give T cell receptor beta chains drawn from one sample of a study of T cells in Graves' hyperthyroidism and ophthalmopathy. MiXCR, applied by TCRdb to the multiplex PCR reads, yields one record per CDR3 protein. The table records fewer than 900,000 distinct CDR3 sequences, less than 20% of them present only once. Material for sequencing was blood. The source of these receptors is a man in his late teens or twenties with Graves' hyperthyroidism. The CDR3 runs from the conserved cysteine through the conserved F or W. The D gene is left open where the match is weak. Clone size is not always given. Where it is, it says once, few, many or a class for expanded clones.

v_gene,j_gene,abundance,d_gene,CDR3nt,CDR3aa
TRBV11-1,TRBJ2-7,many,TRBD1,TGTGCCAGCAGCGTCAGAGGGGGCGCGTACGAGCAGTACTTC,CASSVRGGAYEQYF
TRBV7-6,TRBJ2-3,many,-,TGTGCCAGCAGCAAGGCCCAGACGGCAGATACGCAGTATTTT,CASSKAQTADTQYF
TRBV19,TRBJ1-5,few,-,TGTGCCAGTAGTGGAAGGTCCGGTGCCATGCCTTATAGCAATCAGCCCCAGCATTTT,CASSGRSGAMPYSNQPQHF
TRBV18,TRBJ1-2,-,-,TGTGCCAGCTCAGCCGGGGAATACTATGGCTACACCTTC,CASSAGEYYGYTF
TRBV18,TRBJ1-1,many,-,TGTGCCAGCTCACCCCCGGGACTATGGGACACTGAAGCTTTCTTT,CASSPPGLWDTEAFF
TRBV12-3/TRBV12-4,TRBJ1-3,-,-,TGTGCCAGCAGTTTCGGAAGCTCTGGAAACACCATATATTTT,CASSFGSSGNTIYF
TRBV28,TRBJ1-5,many,-,TGTGCCAGCAGTTTTTGGAGTAATCAGCCCCAGCATTTT,CASSFWSNQPQHF
TRBV28,TRBJ1-2,-,-,TGTGCCAGTAGGACAGTAAAATATGGCTACACCTTC,CASRTVKYGYTF
TRBV11-2,TRBJ2-1,-,-,TGTGCCAGCAGCTTAGATATCACTGGGGGAAATGAGCAGTTCTTC,CASSLDITGGNEQFF
TRBV7-2,TRBJ2-4,few,-,TGTGCCAGCAGCGCGGGGAGACAGGGCTTCCCCAAAAACATTCAGTACTTC,CASSAGRQGFPKNIQYF
TRBV4-2,TRBJ2-3,-,-,TGTGCCAGCAGCCTTTACGCCCGGGACCAGAGGAAAGATACGCAGTATTTT,CASSLYARDQRKDTQYF
TRBV20-1,TRBJ2-1,-,-,TGCAGTGTCTTCAGGGGGGGGCCCTCCTACAATGAGCAGTTCTTC,CSVFRGGPSYNEQFF
TRBV20-1,TRBJ2-7,-,TRBD1,TGCAGTGCTAGAGATGTGGGGACAGGGCCCTCCGAGCAGTACTTC,CSARDVGTGPSEQYF
TRBV10-3,TRBJ2-1,few,TRBD1,TGTGCCATCAGTTTATCCAGACAGGGGGTAAATGAGCAGTTCTTC,CAISLSRQGVNEQFF
TRBV19,TRBJ2-7,many,TRBD2,TGTGCCAGTAGTATCGCAGCGGGATCCTACGAGCAGTACTTC,CASSIAAGSYEQYF
TRBV6-1,TRBJ2-3,many,-,TGTGCCAGCAGTGAAGGACAGAGCACAGATACGCAGTATTTT,CASSEGQSTDTQYF
TRBV3-1,TRBJ2-2,many,-,TGTGCCAGCAGCCAAGACCGGGGGACCGGGGAGCTGTTTTTT,CASSQDRGTGELFF
TRBV12-3/TRBV12-4,TRBJ2-7,many,-,TGTGCCAGCAGTTTGACCAGCAGAAACGAGCAGTACTTC,CASSLTSRNEQYF
TRBV9,TRBJ2-1,-,-,TGTGCCAGCAGCTCTCTGAGTAGTCCCCACTACAATGAGCAGTTCTTC,CASSSLSSPHYNEQFF
TRBV20-1,TRBJ2-1,-,-,TGCAGTGCTAGAGATCCCCTAGGCTATGAGCAGTTCTTC,CSARDPLGYEQFF
TRBV20-1,TRBJ2-1,-,TRBD2,TGCAGTGCCCTGACTAGCGGGAGGGCCTGGGAGCAGTTCTTC,CSALTSGRAWEQFF
TRBV6-1,TRBJ2-2,-,-,TGTGCCAGCACCTCCACCGATGGCGGGGAGCTGTTTTTT,CASTSTDGGELFF
TRBV28,TRBJ2-1,many,-,TGTGCCAGCAGAGCGTTAGGGGGGCCCGGCCATGAGCAGTTCTTC,CASRALGGPGHEQFF
TRBV10-3,TRBJ2-7,-,TRBD2,TGTACCATCAGCCCTAGCGGAAACTACGAGCAGTACTTC,CTISPSGNYEQYF
TRBV20-1,TRBJ2-7,-,-,TGCAGTGCCAGGGGGGGCAGCGTACAACCGATCCCCCTCTACGAGCAGTACTTC,CSARGGSVQPIPLYEQYF
TRBV20-1,TRBJ2-7,few,-,TGCAGTGCTAGAGATCAGGCCAGTTCCTACGAGCAGTACTTC,CSARDQASSYEQYF
TRBV12-3/TRBV12-4,TRBJ1-1,many,-,TGTGCCAGCAGTTTAAACGGATGGGGGACTGAAGCTTTCTTT,CASSLNGWGTEAFF
TRBV6-1,TRBJ2-7,few,TRBD2,TGTGCCAGCAGACGTGGGACTAGCGGGAGTCACGAGCAGTACTTC,CASRRGTSGSHEQYF
TRBV6-1,TRBJ2-1,-,TRBD2,TGTGCCAGCAGCGAAGAGGGGACTAGCGGGAGGTTCGAGCAGTTCTTC,CASSEEGTSGRFEQFF
TRBV20-1,TRBJ2-3,many,-,TGCAGTGCTAGAGGTCGGGAGCATACCACAGATACGCAGTATTTT,CSARGREHTTDTQYF
TRBV28,TRBJ2-7,many,TRBD2,TGTGCCAGCAGTTTAGCGGGAGCAGTCCACGAGCAGTACTTC,CASSLAGAVHEQYF
TRBV10-1,TRBJ2-1,many,TRBD2,TGCGCCAGCAGTGAGACTAGCGGGAGTCTCAATGAGCAGTTCTTC,CASSETSGSLNEQFF
TRBV11-2,TRBJ2-7,few,-,TGTGCCAGCAGCCCACCCCAGGGGGGGGTGAGGGAGCAGTACTTC,CASSPPQGGVREQYF
TRBV9,TRBJ1-3,-,-,TGTGCCAGCAGCGTAGGCCCTAACTCTGGAAACACCATATATTTT,CASSVGPNSGNTIYF
TRBV19,TRBJ2-3,-,TRBD1,TGTGCCAGTAAGGTCGGGACAGGGAGCACAGATACGCAGTATTTT,CASKVGTGSTDTQYF
TRBV30,TRBJ2-7,-,TRBD2,TGTGCCTGGAGTGTACGGAAACTAGCGGGAGGACCCGAGCAGTACTTC,CAWSVRKLAGGPEQYF
TRBV6-1,TRBJ2-7,many,-,TGTGCCAGCGGGGGTAGCGGTCGAATATACGAGCAGTACTTC,CASGGSGRIYEQYF
TRBV25-1,TRBJ2-1,-,-,TGTGCCAGCAGTGACGGGACGCAGTTCTTC,CASSDGTQFF
TRBV12-3/TRBV12-4,TRBJ2-7,many,-,TGTGCCAGCAGTTGGAGCGAGCCCCACTACGAGCAGTACTTC,CASSWSEPHYEQYF
TRBV27,TRBJ2-2,many,-,TGTGCCAGCACCGGTTTCGGGGACCCGAACACCGGGGAGCTGTTTTTT,CASTGFGDPNTGELFF
TRBV19,TRBJ1-2,-,-,TGTGCCAGTACCCACACGGGCAGTTTCAACTATGGCTACACCTTC,CASTHTGSFNYGYTF
TRBV4-2,TRBJ2-3,few,-,TGTGCCAGCAGCCAAGGGCAGGACACAGATACGCAGTATTTT,CASSQGQDTDTQYF
TRBV19,TRBJ2-3,-,-,TGTGCCAGTAGTATCGGCGGACCCCGGGAAGATACGCAGTATTTT,CASSIGGPREDTQYF
TRBV15,TRBJ2-4,-,TRBD1,TGTGCCACCGAAGACAGGGTGGTAAACATTCAGTACTTC,CATEDRVVNIQYF
TRBV2,TRBJ2-7,many,TRBD1,TGTGCCAGCAGGCCGGGACAGGGGGCACAAGGCGAGCAGTACTTC,CASRPGQGAQGEQYF
TRBV7-9,TRBJ1-2,-,-,TGTGCCAGCAGCTTAGTAGTGGACATCGAAACTGGCTACACCTTC,CASSLVVDIETGYTF
TRBV11-3,TRBJ2-3,many,-,TGTGCCAGCAGCCTAGGACATTCTAACACAGATACGCAGTATTTT,CASSLGHSNTDTQYF
TRBV28,TRBJ1-2,-,-,TGTGCCAGCGGTTTACTGAATTTGGGGCTGACAGCCTCTAACTATGGCTACACCTTC,CASGLLNLGLTASNYGYTF
TRBV28,TRBJ2-3,many,-,TGTGCCAGCAGTTTATACGTCTCGAGCACAGATACGCAGTATTTT,CASSLYVSSTDTQYF
TRBV7-2,TRBJ2-1,many,TRBD2,TGTGCCAGCAGCACCCGGACTAGCGGGAGTGAGCACTACAATGAGCAGTTCTTC,CASSTRTSGSEHYNEQFF
TRBV9,TRBJ2-2,many,-,TGTGCCAGCAGCGTAGTTGTCGGGGAGCTGTTTTTT,CASSVVVGELFF
TRBV5-4,TRBJ2-1,-,-,TGTGCCGCACCCAGCGAGGGGGGCCCCGACAATGAGCAGTTCTTC,CAAPSEGGPDNEQFF
TRBV11-2,TRBJ1-2,-,-,TGTGCCAGCAGCTTAGATTCGGCTTTGGGGCAAATAGCTAACTATGGCTACACCTTC,CASSLDSALGQIANYGYTF
TRBV20-1,TRBJ2-7,-,TRBD2,TGCAGTGCTAGAGTCTGGACTAGCGGGTTCTCCTACGAGCAGTACTTC,CSARVWTSGFSYEQYF
TRBV19,TRBJ1-1,few,TRBD1,TGTGCCAGTAGTATAGAATTCGGCAGGGGGACTGAAGCTTTCTTT,CASSIEFGRGTEAFF
TRBV2,TRBJ1-2,few,-,TGTGCCAGCACCCAAGGGAGTTTCCTTGTGGATGGCTACACCTTC,CASTQGSFLVDGYTF
TRBV28,TRBJ1-5,-,-,TGTGCCAGCAAATACGGGGGGAATCAGCCCCAGCATTTT,CASKYGGNQPQHF